The 15 T cell receptor beta chains below were found in one sample sequenced in a study of cytomegalovirus exposure and HLA in healthy donors. Here immunoSEQ multiplex PCR was the method, and the copy in TCRdb shows in-frame clones only, minus some. The sample includes fewer than 200,000 clones, roughly 80% of them seen just once. Sequencing was performed on PBMCs. These receptors originate from a woman aged 18-29 years in good health and CMV-seropositive.

This rearrangement joins TRBV10-3 to TRBJ1-4; D might be TRBD1 (5 bases). Trimming removed 2 bases at V and 0 bases at J, with 16 bases between. The CDR3 is made up of 18 amino acids. Germline V gene data show CDR1 as ENHRY and CDR2 as SYGVKD. The DNA of the CDR3 is TGTGCCATCAGTGAGCGCACGCGGGGGGGAGCAACTAATGAAAAACTGTTTTTT. Encoded protein: CAISERTRGGATNEKLFF.

This sequence joins TRBV12-5 and TRBJ1-5, with a possible D match to TRBD1 (5 bases). Trimming left V 5 bases short and J 6 bases short, with 14 bases between. The germline CDR1 and CDR2 sequences are LGHNT and FRNRAP. CDR3 length: 14 amino acids. DNA for the CDR3: TGTGCTAGTGGTATGGGTACACAGGCTCAGCCCCAGCATTTT. As protein: CASGMGTQAQPQHF.

The gene calls are TRBV6-1 and TRBJ1-5; D is perhaps TRBD1 (5 bases). V lost 7 bases to trimming and J lost 4 bases, with 11 bases between them. The germline gives CDR1 MNHNS, CDR2 SASEGT. The CDR3 length is 13 residues. The CDR3 region has the DNA TGTGCCAGCATAACTGGGGGGAATCAGCCCCAGCATTTT. Translating gives CASITGGNQPQHF.

This chain uses TRBV7-9 with TRBJ1-3; the match to TRBD1 covers 10 bases. The ends lost 5 bases at V and 2 bases at J; junction bases unmatched: 6. Germline values: CDR1 SEHNR, CDR2 FQNEAQ (reference sequence). The CDR3 totals 16 residues. The CDR3 bases are TGTGCCAGCAGCATGGGGACAGGGGCCACTGGAAACACCATATATTTT. This sequence encodes CASSMGTGATGNTIYF.

This chain uses TRBV9 with TRBJ2-1; D gene unclear. The germline V and J ends were trimmed by 0 bases and 4 bases, with 11 bases remaining between them. The germline gives CDR1 SGDLS, CDR2 YYNGEE. This CDR3 region has 15 residues. CDR3 amino acids: CASSVEELSYNEQFF. Here the CDR3 DNA reads TGTGCCAGCAGCGTAGAAGAGCTTTCGTACAATGAGCAGTTCTTC.

The V call is TRBV5-6, the J call TRBJ2-7; 8 bases align to TRBD2. The CDR3 runs to 16 residues. Germline V gene lookup returns CDR1 SGHDT and CDR2 YYEEEE. Trimming cost V 2 bases and J 1 base; bases outside gene matches: 8. The CDR3: CASSLRISGDSYEQYF. The CDR3 DNA reads TGTGCCAGCAGCTTACGCATTAGCGGGGATTCCTACGAGCAGTACTTC.

In this sample, this clone turned up once. The chain links TRBV10-3 to TRBJ1-1; tentative D call: TRBD1 (6 bases). The length of the CDR3 is 14 residues. With 5 bases removed from V and 6 bases from J, the gap between germline ends came to 16 bases. CDR1 and CDR2 from the germline V gene are ENHRY and SYGVKD. This CDR3 reads CAISLSGTTPEAFF. The CDR3 DNA reads TGTGCCATCAGTCTCTCTGGGACAACCCCTGAAGCTTTCTTT.

The CDR3 reads CASREGAVGTEAFF. Written as DNA, the CDR3 is TGTGCCAGCAGGGAGGGGGCGGTAGGCACTGAAGCTTTCTTT. The chain is built from TRBV6-5 and TRBJ1-1; 7 nucleotides line up with TRBD1. Germline CDR1 is MNHEY and CDR2 is SVGAGI. With 6 bases clipped from V and 4 bases from J, the junction kept 8 bases outside the gene matches. The CDR3 has 14 amino acids.

The J gene is TRBJ1-1, the V gene TRBV4-1; perhaps TRBD1 as D (5 bases). CDR3 length: 14 amino acids. V was clipped by 3 bases and J by 1 base, with 9 bases between them. The germline V gene has CDR1 MGHRA and CDR2 YSYEKL. CDR3 residues: CASSHGASNTEAFF. CDR3 bases: TGCGCCAGCAGCCATGGGGCTTCGAACACTGAAGCTTTCTTT.

The V and J genes are TRBV28 and TRBJ2-1; tentatively, D is TRBD2 (6 bases). The germline V gene encodes CDR1 MDHEN and CDR2 SYDVKM. Deletions cut 10 bases from V and 3 bases from J, with 16 bases between. This CDR3 has 14 residues. The CDR3 reads CATSPPGVYNEQFF. The DNA of the CDR3 is TGTGCCACTTCCCCTCCGGGGGTCTACAATGAGCAGTTCTTC. The full variable domain, rest sourced from reference TRBV28 and TRBJ2-1, is DVKVTQSSRYLVKRTGEKVFLECVQDMDHENMFWYRQDPGLGLRLIYFSYDVKMKEKGDIPEGYSVSREKKERFSLILESASTNQTSMYLCATSPPGVYNEQFFGPGTRLTVL.

This clone has only a few counts. This sequence joins TRBV5-4 and TRBJ1-2; no reliable D call. Trimming pared 0 bases from V and 0 bases from J, leaving 9 bases between. CDR3 length: 15 residues. Germline V lookup: CDR1 SGHNT, CDR2 YYREEE (reference sequence). The CDR3 DNA reads as TGTGCCAGCAGCTTGGCCTGGTGGCCTAACTATGGCTACACCTTC. The encoded protein is CASSLAWWPNYGYTF.

This chain joins TRBV5-8 and TRBJ1-2; 7 bases are a match to TRBD1. The CDR3 spans 14 residues. Unmatched junction bases numbered 12, after V lost 5 bases and J lost 8 bases. Germline V gives CDR1 SGHTS, CDR2 YDEGEE. CDR3 bases: TGTGCCAGCAGGCGTATAGGGGGCGCCGAGGGCTACACCTTC. It encodes CASRRIGGAEGYTF.

This sequence joins TRBV2 and TRBJ1-1; D is uncertain. Trimming removed 4 bases from V and 6 bases from J, with 18 bases in between. This CDR3 is built from 15 residues. Germline V gene sequence: CDR1 SNHLY, CDR2 FYNNEI. The CDR3 region has the DNA TGTGCCAGCAGTGGAGCAGAGGCGGGGTTTTCTGAAGCTTTCTTT. Residues: CASSGAEAGFSEAFF.

The chain employs TRBV28 and TRBJ2-2, with D possibly matching TRBD2 (6 bases). The CDR3 runs 17 residues. Trimming pared 4 bases from V and 1 base from J, leaving 16 bases between. The germline CDR1 and CDR2 sequences are MDHEN and SYDVKM. The CDR3 region is CASSSKWGLLNTGELFF. In nucleotides, the CDR3 is TGTGCCAGCAGTTCGAAATGGGGACTCTTGAACACCGGGGAGCTGTTTTTT.

The chain is built from TRBV7-3 and TRBJ2-1, with 7 bases fitting TRBD2. Germline assignment: CDR1 SGHTA and CDR2 FQGTGA. V lost 8 bases and J lost 0; bases outside the gene matches: 10. The length of the CDR3 is 16 residues. DNA for the CDR3: TGTGCCAGCCCCAATCTAGCGGACCTCTCCTACAATGAGCAGTTCTTC. This encodes CASPNLADLSYNEQFF.